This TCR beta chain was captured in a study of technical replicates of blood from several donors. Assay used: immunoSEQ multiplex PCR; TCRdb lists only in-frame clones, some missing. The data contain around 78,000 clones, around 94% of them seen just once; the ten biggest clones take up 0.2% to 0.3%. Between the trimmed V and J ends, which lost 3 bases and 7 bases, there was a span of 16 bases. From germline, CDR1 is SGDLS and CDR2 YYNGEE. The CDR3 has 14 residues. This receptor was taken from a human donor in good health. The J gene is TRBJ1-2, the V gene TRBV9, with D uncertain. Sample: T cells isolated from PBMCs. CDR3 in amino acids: CASSGRTEGSGYTF. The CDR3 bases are TGTGCCAGCAGCGGAAGGACGGAGGGCTCTGGCTACACCTTC.